This T cell receptor (beta chain) was profiled in a study of CD8 T cells in ankylosing spondylitis. Study-wide results and limits: What appeared characteristic of ankylosing spondylitis blood was a TCR beta motif of 7 or 8 highly homologous variants. Disease-linked clones bore a CD8+ phenotype and were relatively rare in peripheral blood. Reports of some motif variants in reactive arthritis synovial fluid and blood predate this one. Disease-associated clones were reportedly significantly overrepresented in matched ankylosing spondylitis synovial fluid.

This clonotype has ten or more counts. What it recognizes is unknown. In TCRdb, the 5' RACE reads were re-called with MiXCR into one record per CDR3 protein. The sample holds 700,000 to 850,000 distinct CDR3 sequences; about an eighth are singletons and the top ten take approximately 0.5%. Trimming shortened V by 6 bases and J by 4 bases, and 15 bases separated the two germline ends. This CDR3 is built from 14 residues. The genes are TRBV12-3 or TRBV12-4 and TRBJ1-2; D gene ambiguous. The TCR originated in a male donor with ankylosing spondylitis. The specimen sequenced was blood, either unsorted or a sorted T cell fraction (not recorded which). CDR3 sequence (DNA): TGTGCCAGCAGCCTGGGCCTGTATGCCTATGGCTACACCTTC. This sequence encodes CASSLGLYAYGYTF.